This entry lists 21 T cell receptor beta chains sequenced from one sample in a study of regulatory T cells in long-lasting Graves disease. Researchers made TCR beta libraries by using iRepertoire HTBI primers and running Arm-PCR on CDR3 regions. TCRdb reanalysed the multiplex PCR reads using MiXCR and keeps one entry per CDR3 protein. Among hundreds of thousands of distinct CDR3 sequences listed, approximately 16% were seen once. Time point in this sample: newly diagnosed GD, antithyroid drugs for less than 3 months. Following extraction of RNA from PBMCs, that RNA was used to make the TCR library. These sequences were also reported in another study, on T cells in Graves' hyperthyroidism and ophthalmopathy.

The input for sequencing was peripheral blood mononuclear cells (PBMCs), taken at new diagnosis, from a patient treated with antithyroid drugs. The receptors originated from a woman aged 35 to 59 with Graves disease.

In this sample, this clonotype turned up many times. This chain connects TRBV5-1 to TRBJ1-5; TRBD1 is a possible D gene (5 bases). CDR1 is SGHRS and CDR2 is YFSETQ in the germline V gene. The V gene lost 4 bases and the J gene lost 7 bases, with 15 bases spanning the gap. The CDR3 has 14 amino acids. The CDR3 nucleotides read TGCGCCAGCAGCCCGGCAGGGTCGGCGCAGCCCCAGCATTTT. It is translated as CASSPAGSAQPQHF.

This clonotype turned up a few times. For the CDR3, the DNA is TGTGCCAGTGCGGCTGACTATGGCTACACCTTC. This encodes CASAADYGYTF. The genes are TRBV19 and TRBJ1-2; D gene unclear. This CDR3 contains 11 residues. V lost 8 bases, J lost 3 bases, and 7 bases lay in between. The germline V gene has CDR1 LNHDA and CDR2 SQIVND (reference sequence). The full variable domain, in which reference TRBV19 and TRBJ1-2 provide the parts outside the CDR3, is DGGITQSPKYLFRKEGQNVTLSCEQNLNHDAMYWYRQDPGQGLRLIYYSQIVNDFQKGDIAEGYSVSREKKESFPLTVTSAQKNPTAFYLCASAADYGYTFGSGTRLTVV.

This clonotype was counted only a few times. The V gene is TRBV2, the J gene TRBJ1-6; weak D call: TRBD1 (6 bases). The CDR3 consists of 17 residues. Looked up from germline, CDR1 is SNHLY and CDR2 is FYNNEI. Deletions cut 7 bases from V and 9 bases from J, with 25 bases between. CDR3 DNA sequence: TGTGCCAGCACTCAGCAAGGGGGGTTGGGAGAGGGTTCACCCCTCCACTTT. Residues: CASTQQGGLGEGSPLHF.

This clonotype was detected ten times or more. The V call is TRBV11-2, the J call TRBJ2-7; D remains ambiguous. Trimming removed 1 base from V and 6 bases from J, with 13 bases in between. Per the germline V gene, CDR1 is SGHAT and CDR2 is FQNNGV. The CDR3 has 14 amino acids. The CDR3 sequence: CASSLAPLGSEQYF. In DNA form, the CDR3 reads TGTGCCAGCAGCTTAGCCCCTTTAGGTTCCGAGCAGTACTTC.

This sequence joins TRBV27 and TRBJ2-2; TRBD1 is a possible D gene (7 bases). Trimming removed 6 bases from V and 7 bases from J, with 12 bases in between. The CDR3 extends over 13 amino acids. In germline, CDR1 is MNHEY, CDR2 SMNVEV (reference sequence). The CDR3 is CASRTGRIGELFF. CDR3 DNA: TGTGCCAGCAGGACAGGGAGGATCGGGGAGCTGTTTTTT.

This chain joins TRBV11-2 and TRBJ2-7, with a tentative D call TRBD1 (6 bases). CDR1 is SGHAT and CDR2 is FQNNGV in the germline V gene. V gave up 6 bases and J gave up 5 bases, with 14 bases separating them. There are 13 residues in the CDR3. DNA for the CDR3: TGTGCCAGCAGTGGGACAAGGTTGGACGAGCAGTACTTC. This encodes CASSGTRLDEQYF.

This clonotype was seen at least ten times. The chain joins TRBV20-1 to TRBJ2-5; TRBD2 agrees at 12 bases. The V and J ends lost 0 bases and 5 bases, in that order; junction bases with no gene match: 7. Germline V gene sequence: CDR1 DFQATT, CDR2 SNEGSKA (reference sequence). CDR3 length: 16 residues. CDR3 coding DNA: TGCAGTGCTAGAGATGTGCTAGCGGGGGGGCTGGAGACCCAGTACTTC. It codes for CSARDVLAGGLETQYF.

The CDR3 DNA sequence: TGTGCCAGCAGTGACAGACCCGAGACAGGGATTTGGGAGCAGTTCTTC. As protein: CASSDRPETGIWEQFF. The gene calls are TRBV6-2 or TRBV6-3 and TRBJ2-1, with 7 bases identical to TRBD1. CDR3 length: 16 residues. The V and J ends lost 5 bases and 10 bases, in that order; junction bases with no gene match: 17. Germline V gives CDR1 MNHEY, CDR2 SVGEGT.

This clonotype showed up many times. The chain uses TRBV6-5 and TRBJ2-7, with TRBD1 as a possible D gene (6 bases). Trimming removed 2 bases from V and 0 bases from J, with 17 bases in between. Germline V CDR1 and CDR2: MNHEY, SVGAGI. The CDR3 is made up of 17 amino acids. CDR3 nucleotides: TGTGCCAGCAGTTACCCCCCCAACAGGGTTAGCTCCTACGAGCAGTACTTC. Protein product: CASSYPPNRVSSYEQYF.

Remarks on this clonotype: A far larger clone is off by one base, so a read error is likely. The chain recombines TRBV12-3 or TRBV12-4 with TRBJ2-7; perhaps TRBD2 as D (6 bases). Trimming removed 6 bases from V and 7 bases from J, with 25 bases in between. CDR3 length: 16 amino acids. The CDR3 DNA is TGTGCCAGCAGCCCTGGACGGCGACGGGGGTCCAATGAGCAGTACTTC. Encoded protein: CASSPGRRRGSNEQYF.

This clonotype was detected only a few times. The rearrangement joins TRBV20-1 to TRBJ1-1, with 8 positions matching TRBD1. With 6 bases clipped from V and 4 bases from J, the junction kept 10 bases outside the gene matches. Germline loops: CDR1 DFQATT, CDR2 SNEGSKA (reference sequence). The CDR3 totals 14 residues. This chain's CDR3 is CSARQGRRGTEAFF. CDR3 DNA: TGCAGTGCAAGACAGGGGCGAAGGGGCACTGAAGCTTTCTTT.

Many counts were recorded for this clonotype. The J gene is TRBJ2-5, the V gene TRBV6-2 or TRBV6-3; D call uncertain. Germline V lookup: CDR1 MNHEY, CDR2 SVGEGT. The length of the CDR3 is 13 residues. Trimming stripped 6 bases from V and 4 bases from J, with 12 bases between. CDR3 DNA: TGTGCCAGCAGACAATCTCTCGGAGAGACCCAGTACTTC. The encoded protein is CASRQSLGETQYF.

This clonotype showed up just a few times. This chain uses TRBV7-3 with TRBJ2-2; D is perhaps TRBD2 (5 bases). CDR1 SGHTA and CDR2 FQGTGA come from the germline V gene. The V end was cut by 2 bases, the J end by 3 bases, with 19 bases between. This CDR3 region has 18 residues. The CDR3 loop reads CASSLFLVAGPHTGELFF. CDR3 in DNA: TGTGCCAGCAGCTTATTTCTCGTCGCGGGCCCCCACACCGGGGAGCTGTTTTTT. Variable domain in full (rest from reference TRBV7-3 and TRBJ2-2): GAGVSQTPSNKVTEKGKYVELRCDPISGHTALYWYRQSLGQGPEFLIYFQGTGAADDSGLPNDRFFAVRPEGSVSTLKIQRTERGDSAVYLCASSLFLVAGPHTGELFFGEGSRLTVL.

This clonotype showed up many times. One end of the junction does not line up with germline, which may come from a read error. The chain links TRBV3-1 to TRBJ1-1; D gene uncertain. The CDR3 loop spans 17 amino acids. Looked up from germline, CDR1 is LGHDT and CDR2 is YNNKEL (reference sequence). CDR3 protein: CASSEDNRVLPNTEAFF. In DNA, the CDR3 is TGTGCCAGCAGCGAAGACAACAGAGTCCTACCGAACACTGAAGCTTTCTTT.

The chain is built from TRBV20-1 and TRBJ2-1; 15 positions match TRBD2. The V gene's germline CDR1 is DFQATT and CDR2 SNEGSKA (reference sequence). Germline trimming cut 0 bases from V and 3 bases from J; bases unmatched to any gene: 9. The CDR3 totals 19 residues. For the CDR3, the DNA is TGCAGTGCTAGAGATTTTAGGGGACTAGCGGGGGGCCTCTACAATGAGCAGTTCTTC. Its translation is CSARDFRGLAGGLYNEQFF.

This clonotype appeared many times. This chain joins TRBV6-1 and TRBJ2-7, with D perhaps being TRBD1 or TRBD2 (5 bases each). With 8 bases removed from V and 4 bases from J, the gap between germline ends came to 9 bases. The germline V gene encodes CDR1 MNHNS and CDR2 SASEGT. The CDR3 sequence is 11 residues long. In DNA form, the CDR3 reads TGTGCCAGCGAGAGGGGATACGAGCAGTACTTC. Protein sequence: CASERGYEQYF.

This clonotype came up many times. The chain couples TRBV28 to TRBJ1-6; D not certain. Trimming removed 5 bases at V and 9 bases at J, with 17 bases between. This CDR3 is built from 15 residues. Germline V CDR1 and CDR2: MDHEN, SYDVKM. CDR3 DNA: TGTGCCAGCAGTCGCCCCCCGGGTAGAGGTTCACCCCTCCACTTT. It is translated as CASSRPPGRGSPLHF.

This clonotype was recorded at least ten times. At one end, the junction sequence differs from germline, possibly due to a read error. The J gene is TRBJ2-3, the V gene TRBV19; possible D gene TRBD2, 6 bases. The CDR3 sequence is 14 residues long. The germline gives CDR1 LNHDA, CDR2 SQIVND (reference sequence). Here the CDR3 reads CASSIRGGTDTQYF. The CDR3 bases are TGCGCCAGCTCTATTCGCGGGGGCACAGATACGCAGTATTTT.

The chain combines TRBV12-3 or TRBV12-4 with TRBJ2-7; the match to TRBD1 covers 10 bases. Trimming took 5 bases from V and 2 from J; bases not matched to a gene: 6. The CDR3 has 15 amino acids. The CDR3 spells CASSGPGTGAYEQYF. For the CDR3, the DNA is TGTGCCAGCAGTGGGCCCGGGACAGGGGCCTACGAGCAGTACTTC.

The sample holds many counts of this clonotype. This chain links TRBV12-3 or TRBV12-4 with TRBJ1-2; maybe TRBD1 (6 bases). Trimming took 5 bases from V and 8 from J, leaving 15 bases between them. CDR3 length: 13 amino acids. CDR3 DNA: TGTGCCAGCAGTCCCAACTCAGGGGTCGGCTACACCTTC. Residues: CASSPNSGVGYTF.

This clonotype was seen many times. The chain has TRBV20-1 and TRBJ1-1; TRBD1 matches at 9 bases. There are 14 residues in the CDR3. Germline CDR1 reads DFQATT; CDR2 reads SNEGSKA (reference sequence). The trim removed 6 bases at V and 4 bases at J, leaving 9 bases unmatched. DNA of the CDR3: TGCAGTGCCCGAACAGGGGGCGTAGGCACTGAAGCTTTCTTT. As protein: CSARTGGVGTEAFF.